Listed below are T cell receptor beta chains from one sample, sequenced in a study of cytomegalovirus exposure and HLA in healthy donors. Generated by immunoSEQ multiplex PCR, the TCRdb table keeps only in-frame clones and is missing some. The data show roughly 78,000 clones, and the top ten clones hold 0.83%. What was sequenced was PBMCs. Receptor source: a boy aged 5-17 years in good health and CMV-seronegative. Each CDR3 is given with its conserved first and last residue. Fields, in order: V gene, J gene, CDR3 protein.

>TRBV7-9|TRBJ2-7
CASSPSSQTGLPEQYF
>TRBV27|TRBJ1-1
CASSSYRTDYMNTEAFF
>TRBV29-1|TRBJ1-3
CSGVQGANTIYF
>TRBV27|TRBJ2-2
CASSFIVAGPGELFF
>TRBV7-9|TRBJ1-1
CASSLRERHGGAFF
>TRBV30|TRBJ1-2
CAWSAGTGDNYGYTF
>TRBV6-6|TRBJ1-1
CASSHQNAGNTEAFF
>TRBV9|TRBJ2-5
CASSAILQETQYF
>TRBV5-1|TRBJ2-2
CASSALTGNTGELFF
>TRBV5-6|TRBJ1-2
CASSFGTAHYGYTF
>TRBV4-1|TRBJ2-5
CASSQEAGGPQETQYF
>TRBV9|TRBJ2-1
CASSSEGGPTYNEQFF
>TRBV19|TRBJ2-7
CASSAKAGDYEQYF
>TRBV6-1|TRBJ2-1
CASSERTGGAGIRGNEQFF
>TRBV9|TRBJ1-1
CASSVMGDSLNTEAFF
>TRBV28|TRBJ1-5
CASSLTGQQPQHF
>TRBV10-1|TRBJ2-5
CASSESQGAGETQYF
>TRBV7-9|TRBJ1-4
CASSDGQWVFF
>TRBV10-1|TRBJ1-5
CASSGADRVCQPQHF
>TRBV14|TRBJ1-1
CASSRDRDTEAFF
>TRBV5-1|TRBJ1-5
CASSLDSLSNQPQHF
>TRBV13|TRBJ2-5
CASSRQLGTQYF
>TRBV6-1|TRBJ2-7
CASSETASLRGMYEQYF
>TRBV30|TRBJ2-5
CAWSRAGIQETQYF
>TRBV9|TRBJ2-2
CASSPMQGTGELFF
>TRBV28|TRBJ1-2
CATLKGTGAVANYGYTF
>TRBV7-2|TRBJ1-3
CASSFWEHPTEGNTIYF
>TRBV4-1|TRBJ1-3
CASSQDRDSNTIYF
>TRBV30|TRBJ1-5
CAWSIGVGGQPQHF
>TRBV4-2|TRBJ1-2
CASSQGQGVGLDGYTF
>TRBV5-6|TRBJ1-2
CASSLRTGANYGYTF
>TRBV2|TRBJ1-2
CASLKDRDYGYTF
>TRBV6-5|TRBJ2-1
CASSYKRDSSYNEQFF
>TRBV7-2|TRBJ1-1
CASSPPWGGGTEAFF
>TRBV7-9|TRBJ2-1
CASSPRQYNEQFF
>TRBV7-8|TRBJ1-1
CASSPQTQIRTEAFF
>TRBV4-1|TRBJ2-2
CASSQIGIGGELFF
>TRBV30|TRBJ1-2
CASRGLETGVDGYTF
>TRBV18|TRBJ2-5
CASSRPTIRMETQYF
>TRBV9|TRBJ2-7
CASSSGLSYEQYF
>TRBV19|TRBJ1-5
CASSTRQGGNQPQHF
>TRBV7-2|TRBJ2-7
CASSFELSTSGFYEQYF
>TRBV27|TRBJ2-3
CASSDSMGSTDTQYF